The 8 T cell receptor beta chains reported below all come from one sample, sequenced in a study of CD8 T cells in Susac syndrome. Reverse transcription of roughly 0.5 to 1 ug RNA used random hexamers. TCRdb re-called the immunoSEQ multiplex PCR reads through MiXCR, storing one row per CDR3 protein. The sample gives some 190,000 distinct CDR3 sequences, about 93% of which show up once; approximately 0.1% is in the top ten. Sequenced input: CD4+ T cells from PBMCs. These TCRs come from a human donor in good health.

V usage is TRBV7-8 and J usage is TRBJ2-5, with TRBD1 as a possible D gene (6 bases). There are 13 residues in the CDR3. V was cut by 3 bases and J by 7 bases, with 12 bases left in between. Per the germline V gene, CDR1 is SGHVS and CDR2 is FQNEAQ. The CDR3 nucleotides are TGTGCCAGCAGCTTTCCAGGGGCCCGGACCCAGTACTTC. This translates into CASSFPGARTQYF.

The rearrangement uses TRBV11-3 and TRBJ2-7, with D possibly being TRBD1 or TRBD2 (5 bases each). Trimming left V 0 bases short and J 6 bases short, with 9 bases between. Looked up from germline, CDR1 is SGHNT and CDR2 is YENEEA. CDR3 length: 13 residues. The CDR3 DNA sequence: TGTGCCAGCAGCTTAGAAGGGGCGGGCGAGCAGTACTTC. This sequence encodes CASSLEGAGEQYF.

This chain uses TRBV5-1 with TRBJ1-3; 11 bases match TRBD1. V was clipped by 1 base and J by 3 bases; unmatched bases: 6. This CDR3 spans 17 amino acids. Germline V gene data show CDR1 as SGHRS and CDR2 as YFSETQ. CDR3 protein: CASSLTRTGGRGNTIYF. CDR3 sequence (DNA): TGCGCCAGCAGCTTGACCCGGACAGGGGGCCGTGGAAACACCATATATTTT.

This rearrangement joins TRBV20-1 to TRBJ2-7, with 9 nucleotides matching TRBD1. V lost 6 bases and J lost 5; bases outside the gene matches: 2. This CDR3 comprises 11 residues. Germline CDR1 reads DFQATT; CDR2 reads SNEGSKA (reference sequence). Here the CDR3 reads CSADRGHEQYF. In DNA, the CDR3 is TGCAGTGCGGACAGGGGCCACGAGCAGTACTTC.

The J gene is TRBJ1-5, the V gene TRBV7-8; D unresolved. V lost 5 bases, J lost 0 bases, and 17 bases lay in between. Looked up from germline, CDR1 is SGHVS and CDR2 is FQNEAQ. The CDR3 covers 17 residues. Here the CDR3 DNA reads TGTGCCAGCAGCCGGAGGCGGACTGTTAATAGCAATCAGCCCCAGCATTTT. This gives the protein CASSRRRTVNSNQPQHF. Full variable domain (remainder filled in from reference TRBV7-8 and TRBJ1-5): GAGVSQSPRYKVAKRGQDVALRCDPISGHVSLFWYQQALGQGPEFLTYFQNEAQLDKSGLPSDRFFAERPEGSVSTLKIQRTQQEDSAVYLCASSRRRTVNSNQPQHFGDGTRLSIL.

The chain is built from TRBV12-3 or TRBV12-4 and TRBJ1-2; TRBD1 aligns across 11 bases. The CDR3 is 15 amino acids. The trim removed 6 bases at V and 2 bases at J, leaving 5 bases unmatched. CDR3 loop: CASSTDRGRNYGYTF. CDR3 nucleotide sequence: TGTGCCAGCAGCACGGACAGGGGGCGCAACTATGGCTACACCTTC.

This chain connects TRBV20-1 to TRBJ2-3; the D call may be TRBD1 or TRBD2 (6 bases each). V shed 5 bases and J shed 3 bases, with 12 bases lying between them. The CDR3 sequence is 13 residues long. Germline V gene lookup returns CDR1 DFQATT and CDR2 SNEGSKA (reference sequence). CDR3 nucleotides: TGCAGTGCTCCGGGGGCTCGAACAGATACGCAGTATTTT. Translating gives CSAPGARTDTQYF.

The chain recombines TRBV9 with TRBJ2-1; either TRBD1 or TRBD2 may supply D (6 bases each). The germline CDR1 and CDR2 sequences are SGDLS and YYNGEE. The V end was cut by 0 bases, the J end by 3 bases, with 13 bases between. The CDR3 sequence is 16 residues long. CDR3 DNA: TGTGCCAGCAGCGTAGCTCCCGGGGGCCTCTACAATGAGCAGTTCTTC. Protein product: CASSVAPGGLYNEQFF.